A selection of T cell receptor beta chains follows, all from one sample in a study of T cells after posttransplantation cyclophosphamide. Sequenced by immunoSEQ multiplex PCR; TCRdb stores in-frame clones only, minus some. Altogether over 20,000 clones are present, 86% being singletons, with the ten largest covering approximately 2%. The material was PBMCs, obtained around 350 days after allogeneic stem cell transplant with calcineurin inhibitor and methotrexate. The origin of the receptors is a female patient aged 30 to 45 who received an allogeneic stem cell transplant from an unrelated donor, was CMV-positive, and had acute and chronic GVHD. Some T cells may be transferred from the graft donor. CDR3s include the opening cysteine and the closing phenylalanine or tryptophan. A D gene is named only where the DNA matches it firmly. Clone sizes are given selectively: once, few, many, or a class where the clone is expanded.

-	TRBD1	TRBV6-5	TRBJ1-1	CASSYATGGQEEAFF	TGTGCCAGCAGTTACGCCACAGGGGGCCAGGAGGAAGCTTTCTTT
-	TRBD2	TRBV5-1	TRBJ2-7	CASSLGLAGVAEQYF	TGCGCCAGCAGCTTGGGACTAGCGGGGGTCGCCGAGCAGTACTTC
-	TRBD1	TRBV5-1	TRBJ1-2	CASSVDRVNYGYTF	TGCGCCAGCAGTGTCGACAGGGTTAACTATGGCTACACCTTC
once	-	TRBV20-1	TRBJ2-7	CSANYLYEQYF	TGCAGTGCTAATTATTTGTACGAGCAGTACTTC
-	-	TRBV27	TRBJ2-7	CASSYWGGASNYEQYF	TGTGCCAGCAGTTATTGGGGGGGGGCTTCTAACTACGAGCAGTACTTC
once	TRBD1	TRBV19	TRBJ2-7	CASSTRTGPYEQYF	TGTGCCAGTAGTACACGGACAGGGCCCTACGAGCAGTACTTC
-	-	TRBV2	TRBJ2-7	CASSEWYEQYF	TGTGCCAGCAGTGAATGGTACGAGCAGTACTTC
once	TRBD1	TRBV15	TRBJ2-7	CATRGQLSYEQYF	TGTGCCACCCGGGGACAGCTCTCCTACGAGCAGTACTTC
once	-	TRBV5-1	TRBJ2-4	CASSQKPGARDGENIQYF	TGCGCCAGCAGCCAGAAACCAGGGGCCAGGGATGGGGAAAACATTCAGTACTTC
-	-	TRBV30	TRBJ1-5	CAWSGGGRGNQPQHF	TGTGCCTGGAGTGGGGGGGGGAGGGGCAATCAGCCCCAGCATTTT
once	-	TRBV6-1	TRBJ1-4	CASQEGYEKLFF	TGTGCCAGCCAGGAAGGCTATGAAAAACTGTTTTTT
-	-	TRBV11-2	TRBJ2-7	CASSLPEKRYEQYF	TGTGCCAGCAGCTTACCGGAGAAGAGGTACGAGCAGTACTTC
-	-	TRBV2	TRBJ2-2	CATTTTGKLVTGELFF	TGTGCCACCACTACAACAGGGAAACTGGTCACCGGGGAGCTGTTTTTT
-	TRBD1	TRBV18	TRBJ1-5	CASSPPWAGGVGNQPQHF	TGTGCCAGCTCACCACCGTGGGCAGGGGGCGTGGGAAATCAGCCCCAGCATTTT
few	TRBD2	TRBV5-1	TRBJ2-3	CASGTSGGTDTQYF	TGCGCCAGCGGGACTAGCGGGGGCACAGATACGCAGTATTTT
once	TRBD2	TRBV18	TRBJ2-5	CASSRGGGAETQYF	TGTGCCAGCTCCCGAGGCGGGGGGGCAGAGACCCAGTACTTC
-	TRBD2	TRBV7-9	TRBJ2-4	CASSFLPRLTSGSHIQYF	TGTGCCAGCAGCTTTCTACCCCGCCTCACTAGCGGGAGCCACATTCAGTACTTC
-	-	TRBV29-1	TRBJ2-1	CSVGGAGNEQFF	TGCAGCGTGGGGGGGGCGGGGAATGAGCAGTTCTTC
-	-	TRBV5-4	TRBJ2-1	CASSLDELLRGEQFF	TGTGCCAGCAGCTTGGACGAGCTCCTCCGTGGTGAGCAGTTCTTC
few	-	TRBV11-2	TRBJ2-7	CASSLGGQSYEQYF	TGTGCCAGCAGCTTAGGCGGACAATCCTACGAGCAGTACTTC
-	-	TRBV7-3	TRBJ2-5	CASSLSGQETQYF	TGTGCCAGCAGCTTGAGCGGCCAAGAGACCCAGTACTTC
-	-	TRBV5-8	TRBJ2-5	CASSPGPVRETQYF	TGTGCCAGCAGCCCAGGCCCCGTACGGGAGACCCAGTACTTC
-	TRBD2	TRBV9	TRBJ2-1	CASSVEAGGYNEQFF	TGTGCCAGCAGCGTAGAAGCGGGGGGATACAATGAGCAGTTCTTC
-	-	TRBV5-1	TRBJ2-1	CASSLGSGNEQFF	TGCGCCAGCAGCTTGGGTTCGGGGAATGAGCAGTTCTTC
-	TRBD2	TRBV19	TRBJ2-7	CASSQRLAGVYEQYF	TGTGCCAGTAGCCAGAGACTTGCGGGAGTATACGAGCAGTACTTC
-	-	TRBV10-3	TRBJ2-5	CAVAGGQETQYF	TGTGCCGTCGCGGGGGGACAGGAGACCCAGTACTTC
-	TRBD1	TRBV6-5	TRBJ2-1	CASSYSGGPHEQFF	TGTGCCAGCAGTTACTCAGGGGGCCCTCATGAGCAGTTCTTC
once	-	TRBV2	TRBJ1-5	CASSLGGRPQHF	TGTGCCAGCAGTCTCGGTGGTAGGCCCCAGCATTTT
-	TRBD2	TRBV7-2	TRBJ2-3	CASSRGGVSDTQYF	TGTGCCAGCAGCCGGGGGGGGGTTTCAGATACGCAGTATTTT
-	-	TRBV9	TRBJ2-2	CASSVVAALNTGELFF	TGTGCCAGCAGCGTAGTAGCGGCCTTGAACACCGGGGAGCTGTTTTTT
once	TRBD2	TRBV7-9	TRBJ2-4	CASSFLTRLTSGSHIQYF	TGTGCCAGCAGCTTTCTAACCCGCCTCACTAGCGGGAGCCACATTCAGTACTTC
-	-	TRBV28	TRBJ2-3	CASSLATDTQYF	TGTGCCAGCAGTTTGGCCACAGATACGCAGTATTTT
-	TRBD1	TRBV11-2	TRBJ1-1	CASSAQGDPTEAFF	TGTGCCAGCAGCGCCCAGGGGGATCCCACTGAAGCTTTCTTT
-	-	TRBV7-7	TRBJ2-2	CASSPVDLAGGYTGELFF	TGTGCTAGCAGCCCCGTCGATCTAGCCGGGGGATACACCGGGGAGCTGTTTTTT
-	TRBD2	TRBV7-6	TRBJ2-7	CASSPRWTRGGVSYEQYF	TGTGCCAGCAGCCCGCGGTGGACTAGGGGCGGGGTATCCTACGAGCAGTACTTC
-	-	TRBV5-1	TRBJ2-3	CASEGGDLTDTQYF	TGCGCCAGTGAAGGGGGGGACCTTACAGATACGCAGTATTTT
-	-	TRBV9	TRBJ2-3	CASSALASSTDTQYF	TGTGCCAGCAGCGCCCTAGCGTCTAGCACAGATACGCAGTATTTT
-	-	TRBV15	TRBJ1-1	CATSMTMNTEAFF	TGTGCCACCAGCATGACAATGAACACTGAAGCTTTCTTT
-	-	TRBV18	TRBJ1-1	CASSRQGTRNTEAFF	TGTGCCAGCTCACGACAAGGGACTCGGAACACTGAAGCTTTCTTT
-	-	TRBV7-9	TRBJ1-2	CASSLVGGGEGYTF	TGTGCCAGCAGCTTAGTAGGCGGAGGCGAAGGCTACACCTTC
-	TRBD1	TRBV10-2	TRBJ1-1	CASSRQGRPEAFF	TGCGCCAGCAGTCGACAGGGGAGGCCTGAAGCTTTCTTT
once	-	TRBV7-6	TRBJ1-5	CATPHEDVQPQHF	TGTGCCACCCCCCACGAGGATGTCCAGCCCCAGCATTTT
-	-	TRBV5-1	TRBJ2-7	CASRDDRTYEQYF	TGCGCCAGCAGAGACGACAGAACCTACGAGCAGTACTTC
-	-	TRBV2	TRBJ2-6	CARSFRGTSGDGANVLTF	TGTGCCAGGAGTTTTCGGGGCACATCGGGGGACGGGGCCAACGTCCTGACTTTC
-	-	TRBV6-5	TRBJ1-1	CASSRGTEAFF	TGTGCCAGCAGTCGAGGTACTGAAGCTTTCTTT
-	TRBD2	TRBV10-1	TRBJ2-3	CASSPLAGITDTQYF	TGCGCCAGCAGTCCTCTAGCGGGGATCACAGATACGCAGTATTTT
-	TRBD2	TRBV6-6	TRBJ2-1	CASSYGGVSYNEQFF	TGTGCCAGCAGTTATGGGGGGGTATCCTACAATGAGCAGTTCTTC
-	-	TRBV11-3	TRBJ2-5	CASSLNEEETQYF	TGTGCCAGCAGCTTAAATGAGGAAGAGACCCAGTACTTC
-	TRBD2	TRBV28	TRBJ2-1	CASSFGGSYNEQFF	TGTGCCAGCAGTTTCGGGGGGTCCTACAATGAGCAGTTCTTC
-	-	TRBV6-1	TRBJ1-2	CASSDPPGTGYGYTF	TGTGCCAGCAGTGATCCACCGGGAACGGGCTATGGCTACACCTTC
-	TRBD2	TRBV4-1	TRBJ2-7	CASSQGAGGFYEQYF	TGCGCCAGCAGCCAAGGAGCGGGAGGCTTCTACGAGCAGTACTTC
-	TRBD2	TRBV18	TRBJ2-1	CASSPREASEQFF	TGTGCCAGCTCACCGCGGGAGGCGAGTGAGCAGTTCTTC
-	-	TRBV12-2	TRBJ2-5	CASRLVAQREDQETQYF	TGTGCAAGTCGCTTAGTAGCCCAGCGGGAGGACCAAGAGACCCAGTACTTC
-	TRBD1	TRBV7-8	TRBJ2-7	CASRLGDRASGEQYF	TGTGCCAGCAGGTTAGGGGACAGGGCGTCCGGCGAGCAGTACTTC
few	-	TRBV2	TRBJ2-1	CASYGSWSSHNNEQFF	TGTGCCAGCTATGGGTCCTGGAGTAGTCATAACAATGAGCAGTTCTTC
-	-	TRBV2	TRBJ1-1	CASSTTRNTEAFF	TGTGCCAGCAGTACAACACGGAACACTGAAGCTTTCTTT
-	-	TRBV7-9	TRBJ1-1	CASSSLRVNTEAFF	TGTGCCAGCAGCTCACTGAGGGTGAACACTGAAGCTTTCTTT
-	TRBD1	TRBV25-1	TRBJ1-1	CASSEPSGTGGTEAFF	TGTGCCAGCAGTGAGCCCTCCGGGACAGGGGGAACTGAAGCTTTCTTT
-	TRBD1	TRBV5-6	TRBJ2-7	CASSFYRDRKNEQYF	TGTGCCAGCAGCTTCTACCGGGACAGGAAAAACGAGCAGTACTTC